The clone carrying this T cell receptor (beta chain) appeared once. The CDR3 spans 13 residues. The germline V gene encodes CDR1 LNHDA and CDR2 SQIVND (reference sequence). V was clipped by 4 bases and J by 6 bases, with 12 bases between them. The data belong to a study of control samples from healthy donors and cancer patients. Measured with immunoSEQ multiplex PCR; TCRdb has only the in-frame clones, and not every one. This table holds approximately 46,000 clones, around 87% found once. Sequenced material: PBMCs. This TCR derives from a woman between 55 and 75 years old with lung cancer. The rearrangement links TRBV19 to TRBJ1-2, with a tentative D call TRBD1 (5 bases). The CDR3 spells CASSRQGRNGYTF. Here the CDR3 DNA reads TGTGCCAGTAGTAGGCAGGGCCGGAATGGCTACACCTTC.